The 8 T cell receptor beta chains presented below share a single source sample, sequenced in a study of blood T cell repertoires in COVID-19. The assay was immunoSEQ multiplex PCR, and TCRdb's table has in-frame clones only and misses some. The data hold 290,000 or so clones, with roughly nine tenths observed a single time. Sequencing was performed on peripheral blood. These receptor sequences come from a young woman with COVID-19, enrolled during active disease.

The rearrangement joins TRBV4-1 to TRBJ1-3; D gene ambiguous. Trimming took off 0 bases at V and 4 bases at J, with 22 bases between the two ends. The CDR3 is 19 residues long. Germline CDR1 reads MGHRA; CDR2 reads YSYEKL. The CDR3 here is CASSQDGRARGGRGNTIYF. The CDR3 region has the DNA TGCGCCAGCAGCCAAGATGGGCGGGCGAGAGGAGGGAGAGGAAACACCATATATTTT.

This clone occurred a few times. The chain employs TRBV5-1 and TRBJ2-7, with TRBD1 matching over 9 bases. With V trimmed by 5 bases and J by 3 bases, 6 bases remained unmatched. Looked up from germline, CDR1 is SGHRS and CDR2 is YFSETQ. CDR3 length: 14 residues. The CDR3 DNA is TGCGCCAGCAGTTCCGGGACAGGGTTCTACGAGCAGTACTTC. Translation gives CASSSGTGFYEQYF.

The J gene is TRBJ1-5, the V gene TRBV2, with D perhaps TRBD1 (5 bases). Germline values: CDR1 SNHLY, CDR2 FYNNEI. V was trimmed by 2 bases and J by 4 bases, leaving 12 bases between them. The length of the CDR3 is 15 residues. The CDR3 DNA sequence: TGTGCCAGCAGTGAACGGGGGGTCGAGAATCAGCCCCAGCATTTT. It translates to CASSERGVENQPQHF. The complete variable domain, with remaining parts taken from reference TRBV2 and TRBJ1-5, reads EPEVTQTPSHQVTQMGQEVILRCVPISNHLYFYWYRQILGQKVEFLVSFYNNEISEKSEIFDDQFSVERPDGSNFTLKIRSTKLEDSAMYFCASSERGVENQPQHFGDGTRLSIL.

This clone occurred once. The gene calls are TRBV9 and TRBJ2-7, with 7 bases aligning to TRBD1. The CDR3 length is 16 residues. Germline CDR1 and CDR2: SGDLS and YYNGEE. The V segment lost 3 bases and the J segment 4 bases; nucleotides outside the gene matches: 13. CDR3 loop: CASSATGANSIYEQYF. The CDR3 DNA is TGTGCCAGCAGCGCAACAGGGGCCAATTCCATATACGAGCAGTACTTC.

This clone appeared once. The rearrangement links TRBV19 to TRBJ1-6, with TRBD1 identical over 9 bases. The trim removed 9 bases at V and 5 bases at J, leaving 11 bases unmatched. There are 16 residues in the CDR3. Per germline, CDR1 LNHDA and CDR2 SQIVND (reference sequence). CDR3 nucleotides: TGTGCCAGCGCAACCGGGACAGGGTTAAATAATTCACCCCTCCACTTT. Translating it yields CASATGTGLNNSPLHF.

This clone has more than one count but fewer than ten. The chain is built from TRBV5-1 and TRBJ1-3; the D is unclear. Germline loops: CDR1 SGHRS, CDR2 YFSETQ. The CDR3 covers 13 residues. The V end lost 0 bases, the J end lost 8 bases, and 9 bases lay between the germline ends. The CDR3 is CASSLDGLDTIYF. In DNA, the CDR3 is TGCGCCAGCAGCTTGGATGGACTGGACACCATATATTTT.

This clone was counted a single time. This sequence joins TRBV5-5 and TRBJ2-7; maybe TRBD1 (5 bases). The CDR3 totals 14 residues. Trimming stripped 4 bases from V and 6 bases from J, with 17 bases between. The V gene's germline CDR1 is SGHKS and CDR2 YYEKEE (reference sequence). This CDR3 reads CASSPQGMVREQYF. In DNA form, the CDR3 reads TGTGCCAGCAGCCCCCAGGGAATGGTACGCGAGCAGTACTTC.

This clone has a handful of counts. This rearrangement joins TRBV19 to TRBJ2-7; weak D call: TRBD1 (5 bases). The V end was cut by 3 bases, the J end by 2 bases, with 14 bases between. The CDR3 is 15 amino acids. Germline V gives CDR1 LNHDA, CDR2 SQIVND (reference sequence). The CDR3 DNA reads TGTGCCAGTAGTATCGTCGCAGGGTCAACCTACGAGCAGTACTTC. Protein: CASSIVAGSTYEQYF.